Shown below are 13 T cell receptor beta chains from a single sample sequenced in a study of T cell responses to AZD1222 COVID-19 vaccine. Method: immunoSEQ multiplex PCR; TCRdb's copy keeps in-frame clones and lacks some. Here the sample spans more than 95,000 clones, more than 85% being singletons. The sample in question was peripheral blood, obtained on day 0 of AZD1222 vaccination. The receptors derive from an adult in good health.

V and J are TRBV27 and TRBJ2-1; TRBD2 matches 8 bases. Trimming removed 1 base from V and 8 bases from J; junction bases left unmatched: 7. Per the germline V gene, CDR1 is MNHEY and CDR2 is SMNVEV (reference sequence). CDR3 size: 15 residues. The CDR3 loop reads CASSLLAGRVDEQFF. CDR3 nucleotide sequence: TGTGCCAGCAGTTTATTAGCGGGACGGGTCGATGAGCAGTTCTTC.

The CDR3 coding sequence is TGCAGCGTTGACAGGGGGCACACCGGGGAGCTGTTTTTT. The encoded protein is CSVDRGHTGELFF. The V gene is TRBV29-1, the J gene TRBJ2-2; TRBD1 agrees at 8 bases. The CDR3 runs 13 residues. Losses at the gene ends were 3 bases for V and 3 bases for J; bases not matched to a gene: 0. Germline V CDR1 and CDR2: SQVTM, ANQGSEA.

The chain couples TRBV6-5 to TRBJ1-1; 7 positions match TRBD1. V was clipped by 7 bases and J by 4 bases; unmatched bases: 12. Germline V gene sequence: CDR1 MNHEY, CDR2 SVGAGI. The length of the CDR3 is 15 residues. DNA for the CDR3: TGTGCCAGCATCTCAGTCCAGGGGGGCGGCACTGAAGCTTTCTTT. It is translated as CASISVQGGGTEAFF.

The chain's CDR3 is CASSQGGEGDYGYTF. CDR3 DNA: TGTGCCAGCAGCCAAGGCGGGGAGGGAGACTATGGCTACACCTTC. The J gene is TRBJ1-2, the V gene TRBV4-2; D call uncertain. Germline V gene data show CDR1 as LGHNA and CDR2 as YNFKEQ. This CDR3 spans 15 amino acids. V was pared by 1 base and J by 3 bases, with 12 bases between.

The chain joins TRBV29-1 to TRBJ1-1, with D hard to call. The CDR3 length is 13 residues. The ends were cut back, 3 bases at V and 1 base at J, with 9 bases in the middle. Germline CDR1 is SQVTM and CDR2 is ANQGSEA. The DNA of the CDR3 is TGCAGCGTTGAGCTAGCCAAGAACACTGAAGCTTTCTTT. Protein: CSVELAKNTEAFF.

The V gene is TRBV5-1, the J gene TRBJ2-4; either TRBD1 or TRBD2 may supply D (5 bases each). Deletions cut 4 bases from V and 0 bases from J, with 17 bases between. Germline CDR1 SGHRS, CDR2 YFSETQ. This CDR3 contains 17 residues. CDR3 in amino acids: CASSDVRDPRAKNIQYF. The CDR3 region has the DNA TGCGCCAGCAGCGACGTCCGGGACCCCAGAGCCAAAAACATTCAGTACTTC.

The chain recombines TRBV5-1 with TRBJ2-7; 8 nucleotides line up with TRBD2. The length of the CDR3 is 15 residues. In germline, CDR1 is SGHRS, CDR2 YFSETQ. Trimming took 2 bases from V and 3 from J; bases not matched to a gene: 7. CDR3 in DNA: TGCGCCAGCAGCTTCGTCAGCGGGAGTCACTACGAGCAGTACTTC. It is translated as CASSFVSGSHYEQYF.

The V and J genes are TRBV3-1 (or the pseudogene TRBV3-2) and TRBJ2-1; D gene unclear. Germline CDR1 reads LGHDT; CDR2 reads YNNKEL (reference sequence). The CDR3 sequence is 17 residues long. Trimming took off 6 bases at V and 0 bases at J, with 18 bases between the two ends. The CDR3 reads CASSQRNRVSSYNEQFF. CDR3 DNA sequence: TGTGCCAGCAGTCAAAGAAATAGGGTCAGCTCCTACAATGAGCAGTTCTTC.

This rearrangement joins TRBV30 to TRBJ2-7; TRBD2 aligns across 7 bases. The germline V gene has CDR1 GTSNPN and CDR2 SVGIG (reference sequence). The length of the CDR3 is 12 residues. V lost 1 base, J lost 4 bases, and 1 base stayed unmatched. In DNA form, the CDR3 reads TGTGCCTGGAGTGCGGGGGGATACGAGCAGTACTTC. Protein sequence: CAWSAGGYEQYF.

J is TRBJ1-2 and V is TRBV5-5; D perhaps matches TRBD1 (5 bases). Germline V gives CDR1 SGHKS, CDR2 YYEKEE (reference sequence). Trimming removed 2 bases at V and 6 bases at J, with 14 bases between. This CDR3 contains 14 residues. CDR3 in amino acids: CASSFQGVVDGYTF. The CDR3 bases are TGTGCCAGCAGCTTTCAAGGGGTTGTAGATGGCTACACCTTC.

The CDR3 DNA reads as TGTGCCAGCAGCTATGGACTAGCGGGAGGAAATGAGCAGTTCTTC. This encodes CASSYGLAGGNEQFF. The chain has TRBV7-2 and TRBJ2-1; the match to TRBD2 covers 14 bases. Trimming took 4 bases from V and 7 from J; bases not matched to a gene: 3. Germline V gene lookup returns CDR1 SGHTA and CDR2 FQGNSA. This CDR3 contains 15 residues.

The rearrangement joins TRBV3-1 (or the pseudogene TRBV3-2) to TRBJ2-2, with D unclear. This CDR3 is 13 amino acids long. Per germline, CDR1 LGHDT and CDR2 YNNKEL (reference sequence). V lost 1 base and J 2 bases, leaving 2 bases between the germline ends. The CDR3 nucleotides read TGTGCCAGCAGCCAAGTCAACACCGGGGAGCTGTTTTTT. Protein product: CASSQVNTGELFF.

This chain uses TRBV5-5 with TRBJ1-1; 7 bases map to TRBD1. The V gene end was trimmed by 4 bases and the J gene end by 4 bases; junction bases not matched to a gene: 7. The CDR3 spans 14 residues. Germline CDR1 is SGHKS and CDR2 is YYEKEE (reference sequence). In DNA form, the CDR3 reads TGTGCCAGCAGCCTTCAGGGGGATAGCACTGAAGCTTTCTTT. Protein product: CASSLQGDSTEAFF.